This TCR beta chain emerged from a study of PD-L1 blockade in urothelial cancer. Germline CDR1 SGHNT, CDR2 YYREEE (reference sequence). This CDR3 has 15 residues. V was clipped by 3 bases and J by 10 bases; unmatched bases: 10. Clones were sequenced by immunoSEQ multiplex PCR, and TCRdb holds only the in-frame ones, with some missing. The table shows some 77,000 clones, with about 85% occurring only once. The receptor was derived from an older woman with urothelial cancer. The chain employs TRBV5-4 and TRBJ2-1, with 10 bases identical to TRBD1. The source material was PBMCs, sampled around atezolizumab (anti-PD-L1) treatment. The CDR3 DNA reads TGTGCCAGCAGCTCAGTAGACAGGGGGCAACCCGAGCAGTTCTTC. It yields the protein CASSSVDRGQPEQFF.